One sample yielded the 18 T cell receptor beta chains listed below, sequenced in a study of CD8+CD57+ T cells in acquired aplastic anemia. Template material for TCR beta VDJ and CDR3 profiling consisted of genomic DNA. TCRdb re-derived calls from the reads in MiXCR, one entry per CDR3 protein. This repertoire shows 190,000 or so distinct CDR3 sequences, around 63% found once; its top ten account for about 29%. Sequenced material: sorted CD4+, CD8+, or CD8+CD57+ T cells (not recorded which) from PBMCs. The receptors originated from a human donor in good health.

On this clonotype itself: A junction boundary mismatches the germline segment, possibly from a read error. J is TRBJ2-1 and V is TRBV10-3; 9 nucleotides line up with TRBD2. Germline V gene data show CDR1 as ENHRY and CDR2 as SYGVKD. The CDR3 is 13 amino acids. CDR3 protein: CAIRGGAGNEQFF. DNA of the CDR3: TGTGCCATCCGCGGGGGGGCCGGCAATGAGCAGTTCTTT.

This clonotype was seen at least ten times. In DNA form, the CDR3 reads TGTGCCAGCAGGAAGATTGCGGGTCCGGAAAAACTGTTTTTT. Protein sequence: CASRKIAGPEKLFF. The gene calls are TRBV12-3 or TRBV12-4 and TRBJ1-4; D is unresolved. V was trimmed by 6 bases and J by 8 bases, leaving 16 bases between them. The CDR3 has 14 residues.

This clonotype was seen a few times. The conserved phenylalanine or tryptophan normally closing the CDR3 is absent here, so this likely arose from a read error. The limits of the CDR3 on the DNA are not certain, so only TCRdb's listed CDR3 is given. The V and J genes are TRBV12-3 or TRBV12-4 and TRBJ1-2. With termini counted, the CDR3 has 13 amino acids. CDR3 sequence: CASSSGLAGAPTY.

The gene calls are TRBV7-9 and TRBJ1-1; weak D call: TRBD1 (5 bases). Germline V lookup: CDR1 SEHNR, CDR2 FQNEAQ (reference sequence). The CDR3 is 14 residues long. Trimming cost V 5 bases and J 6 bases, with 16 bases left between them. Here the CDR3 DNA reads TGTGCCAGCAGCCGGCGGGGGGAGATCTCTGAAGCTTTCTTT. Translated, it gives CASSRRGEISEAFF.

This chain connects TRBV15 to TRBJ2-3, with 15 bases identical to TRBD2. Losses at the gene ends were 2 bases for V and 3 bases for J; bases not matched to a gene: 3. Germline assignment: CDR1 LNHNV and CDR2 YYDKDF (reference sequence). The CDR3 is 17 residues long. This chain's CDR3 is CATSRFGTSGGTDTQYF. The CDR3, as DNA: TGTGCCACCAGCAGATTCGGGACTAGCGGGGGGACAGATACGCAGTATTTT. The full variable domain, rest sourced from reference TRBV15 and TRBJ2-3, is DAMVIQNPRYQVTQFGKPVTLSCSQTLNHNVMYWYQQKSSQAPKLLFHYYDKDFNNEADTPDNFQSRRPNTSFCFLDIRSPGLGDTAMYLCATSRFGTSGGTDTQYFGPGTRLTVL.

This clonotype was observed many times. The V gene is TRBV9, the J gene TRBJ2-5; D is perhaps TRBD2 (6 bases). V was shortened by 4 bases and J by 5 bases, with 15 bases between the two germline ends. The CDR3 length is 14 residues. Germline CDR1 is SGDLS and CDR2 is YYNGEE. The CDR3 DNA reads TGTGCCAGCAGCCCGCCTACTAGCACTGAGACCCAGTACTTC. Its translation: CASSPPTSTETQYF.

The gene calls are TRBV2 and TRBJ1-1, with a weak D call TRBD1 (6 bases). This CDR3 comprises 16 residues. The germline V gene has CDR1 SNHLY and CDR2 FYNNEI. The ends were cut back, 6 bases at V and 7 bases at J, with 24 bases in the middle. The CDR3: CASSGGGRIGRVEAFF. The CDR3 DNA sequence: TGTGCCAGCAGCGGGGGGGGGCGTATTGGAAGGGTTGAAGCTTTCTTT.

The chain employs TRBV25-1 and TRBJ1-1; D is undetermined. Trimming removed 4 bases from V and 0 bases from J, with 9 bases in between. This CDR3 has 14 residues. CDR1 MGHDK and CDR2 SYGVNS come from the germline V gene. This CDR3 is CASSVSTVNTEAFF. The CDR3 nucleotides read TGTGCCAGCAGTGTTTCGACTGTGAACACTGAAGCTTTCTTT. Variable domain in full (rest from reference TRBV25-1 and TRBJ1-1): EADIYQTPRYLVIGTGKKITLECSQTMGHDKMYWYQQDPGMELHLIHYSYGVNSTEKGDLSSESTVSRIRTEHFPLTLESARPSHTSQYLCASSVSTVNTEAFFGQGTRLTVV.

The chain carries TRBV18 and TRBJ1-1, with a possible D match to TRBD1 (6 bases). Trimming pared 4 bases from V and 5 bases from J, leaving 17 bases between. The CDR3 is made up of 15 amino acids. CDR1 is KGHSH, CDR2 LQKENI, per germline. The CDR3 loop reads CASSRQVSGSTEAFF. DNA of the CDR3: TGTGCCAGCTCACGACAGGTGTCTGGAAGTACTGAAGCTTTCTTT. The whole variable domain, remainder taken from reference TRBV18 and TRBJ1-1, is NAGVMQNPRHLVRRRGQEARLRCSPMKGHSHVYWYRQLPEEGLKFMVYLQKENIIDESGMPKERFSAEFPKEGPSILRIQQVVRGDSAAYFCASSRQVSGSTEAFFGQGTRLTVV.

V usage is TRBV20-1 and J usage is TRBJ2-7, with D unclear. The CDR3 totals 14 residues. CDR1 DFQATT and CDR2 SNEGSKA come from the germline V gene (reference sequence). V was cut by 2 bases and J by 4 bases, with 15 bases left in between. CDR3 sequence reads: CSARTGRVRYEQYF. CDR3 nucleotide sequence: TGCAGTGCTAGAACTGGACGGGTTCGGTACGAGCAGTACTTC.

With regard to this clonotype: One base away lies a much larger clone, so this may be a sequencing read error. V usage is TRBV11-2 and J usage is TRBJ2-1; D may correspond to TRBD1 or TRBD2 (5 bases each). There are 15 residues in the CDR3. Germline-derived CDR1 and CDR2 are SGHAT and FQNNGV. This chain's CDR3 is CASKVPGASFNEQFF. Written as DNA, the CDR3 is TGTGCCAGCAAGGTCCCCGGGGCCTCCTTCAATGAGCAGTTCTTC.

The V gene is TRBV7-3, the J gene TRBJ2-3; maybe TRBD2 (6 bases). The V gene's germline CDR1 is SGHTA and CDR2 FQGTGA. This CDR3 comprises 18 residues. Trimming stripped 7 bases from V and 2 bases from J, with 25 bases between. In DNA, the CDR3 is TGTGCCAGCAACCTAAGGGATGGGGAACTAGCCAACACAGATACGCAGTATTTT. This encodes CASNLRDGELANTDTQYF.

The chain combines TRBV20-1 with TRBJ2-2; 9 positions agree with TRBD2. Per the germline V gene, CDR1 is DFQATT and CDR2 is SNEGSKA (reference sequence). The CDR3 consists of 17 residues. J lost 3 bases, V lost 4 bases, and 12 bases had no gene match. CDR3 sequence: CSAIGGPSGAYTGELFF. Here the CDR3 DNA reads TGCAGTGCTATTGGAGGGCCTAGCGGGGCCTACACCGGGGAGCTGTTTTTT.

J is TRBJ2-7 and V is TRBV29-1, with D unclear. The CDR3 has 13 amino acids. Trimming removed 6 bases at V and 2 bases at J, with 14 bases between. Germline V CDR1 and CDR2: SQVTM, ANQGSEA. The CDR3 region has the DNA TGCAGCGTAGCTACGGCGGCCACCTACGAGCAGTACTTC. It yields the protein CSVATAATYEQYF.

This clonotype was counted a single time. This chain links TRBV10-2 with TRBJ2-7, with D unresolved. Trimming pared 5 bases from V and 6 bases from J, leaving 11 bases between. The CDR3 is 12 amino acids. Germline-derived CDR1 and CDR2 are WSHSY and SAAADI. CDR3 sequence reads: CASSSQSFEQYF. DNA of the CDR3: TGCGCCAGCAGTTCTCAGAGCTTCGAGCAGTACTTC.

This clonotype was detected only a few times. In DNA form, the CDR3 reads TGCGCCAGCAGCCAAGCCGACCCGGACAGGCTAAAGAATGAGCAGTTCTTC. Its translation: CASSQADPDRLKNEQFF. This sequence joins TRBV4-1 and TRBJ2-1; TRBD1 matches 7 bases. With V trimmed by 1 base and J by 7 bases, 13 bases remained unmatched. Germline CDR1 is MGHRA and CDR2 is YSYEKL. The CDR3 length is 17 residues.

The chain employs TRBV10-3 and TRBJ1-2, with 9 bases that match TRBD1. J gave up 6 bases and V 6 bases, and 5 bases lay outside the gene matches. Germline assignment: CDR1 ENHRY and CDR2 SYGVKD. The CDR3 is 13 amino acids. The DNA for the CDR3 is TGTGCCATCAGGGTGGACAGGGGACATGGCTACACCTTC. It translates to CAIRVDRGHGYTF.

Only a few counts were recorded for this clonotype. At one boundary the junction diverges from the germline segment, which might be a read error. The chain links TRBV5-1 to TRBJ2-7, with a tentative D call TRBD1 (5 bases). Germline values: CDR1 SGHRS, CDR2 YFSETQ. The CDR3 loop spans 12 amino acids. CDR3 sequence (DNA): TGTGCCAGCAGCTCCCAGGGCTACGAGCAGTACTTC. Protein product: CASSSQGYEQYF.